The 17 T cell receptor beta chains in this list originate from one sample, sequenced in a study of cytotoxic CD8 clonotypes in ibrutinib-treated CLL. Repertoires were generated with immunoSEQ multiplex PCR, while TCRdb's copy carries only in-frame clones and drops some. The sample has 150,000 to 200,000 clones, 70% to 90% seen once. The sample was PBMCs, taken at disease progression, from a patient treated with ibrutinib. The receptors were sampled from a human donor with chronic lymphocytic leukemia.

The chain is built from TRBV27 and TRBJ1-4; D ambiguous. Germline loops: CDR1 MNHEY, CDR2 SMNVEV (reference sequence). V was clipped by 5 bases and J by 5 bases, with 12 bases between them. There are 14 residues in the CDR3. Here the CDR3 DNA reads TGTGCCAGCAGTCGTAACAGCGCAAATGAAAAACTGTTTTTT. This sequence encodes CASSRNSANEKLFF.

V gene TRBV5-4 combines with J gene TRBJ1-3, with 9 bases that match TRBD1. The V gene's germline CDR1 is SGHNT and CDR2 YYREEE (reference sequence). This CDR3 spans 16 amino acids. After removal of 3 bases from V and 2 bases from J, the junction contained 6 bases not matched to a gene. The CDR3: CASSSKRTGAGNTIYF. The CDR3 coding sequence is TGTGCCAGCAGCTCCAAAAGGACAGGGGCTGGAAACACCATATATTTT.

The rearrangement links TRBV6-4 to TRBJ2-1; D is perhaps TRBD2 (5 bases). V lost 4 bases and J 0 bases, leaving 10 bases between the germline ends. The CDR3 is made up of 15 amino acids. Per the germline V gene, CDR1 is MRHNA and CDR2 is SNTAGT. CDR3 sequence: CASSVRESSYNEQFF. For the CDR3, the DNA is TGTGCCAGCAGTGTCCGGGAAAGCTCCTACAATGAGCAGTTCTTC.

The V and J genes are TRBV27 and TRBJ2-1; a possible D gene is TRBD1 (5 bases). Germline-derived CDR1 and CDR2 are MNHEY and SMNVEV (reference sequence). The CDR3 length is 15 residues. Deletions cut 2 bases from V and 0 bases from J, with 8 bases between. The CDR3 reads CASSLQGSSYNEQFF. CDR3 nucleotides: TGTGCCAGCAGTTTACAGGGAAGCTCCTACAATGAGCAGTTCTTC.

The chain is built from TRBV18 and TRBJ1-2; TRBD1 might be the D (6 bases). V was pared by 0 bases and J by 8 bases, with 16 bases between. Looked up from germline, CDR1 is KGHSH and CDR2 is LQKENI. The CDR3 length is 15 residues. CDR3 DNA: TGTGCCAGCTCACCACCACATACAGGGCCACCGGGCTACACCTTC. Translating it yields CASSPPHTGPPGYTF.

The chain uses TRBV11-2 and TRBJ2-7; the match to TRBD1 covers 10 bases. Trimming took 0 bases from V and 1 from J; bases not matched to a gene: 9. The CDR3 is made up of 18 amino acids. In germline, CDR1 is SGHAT, CDR2 FQNNGV. The CDR3 protein is CASSLDFTGQGFSYEQYF. The CDR3 DNA reads TGTGCCAGCAGCTTAGATTTTACGGGACAGGGGTTTTCCTACGAGCAGTACTTC.

The rearrangement links TRBV7-2 to TRBJ2-3, with TRBD2 matching 7 bases. Trimming took 0 bases from V and 3 from J; bases not matched to a gene: 0. This CDR3 is 14 amino acids long. CDR1 is SGHTA and CDR2 is FQGNSA in the germline V gene. The CDR3 loop is CASSLARGTDTQYF. CDR3 nucleotides: TGTGCCAGCAGCTTAGCGCGGGGGACAGATACGCAGTATTTT.

The chain's CDR3 is CASSLVPLYETQYF. CDR3 coding DNA: TGTGCCAGCAGCTTAGTACCCTTATATGAGACCCAGTACTTC. The V and J genes are TRBV11-1 and TRBJ2-5; D not certain. The CDR3 consists of 14 residues. In germline, CDR1 is SGHAT, CDR2 FQDESV (reference sequence). Trimming took off 1 base at V and 5 bases at J, with 11 bases between the two ends. The entire variable domain, with the rest obtained from reference TRBV11-1 and TRBJ2-5, is as follows: EAEVAQSPRYKITEKSQAVAFWCDPISGHATLYWYRQILGQGPELLVQFQDESVVDDSQLPKDRFSAERLKGVDSTLKIQPAELGDSAMYLCASSLVPLYETQYFGPGTRLLVL.

The CDR3 DNA reads TGTGCCAGCAGCCAAGTCGGATTAGCGGGACACTACGAGCAGTACTTC. This codes for CASSQVGLAGHYEQYF. The chain carries TRBV4-2 and TRBJ2-7, with 8 nucleotides matching TRBD2. The V segment lost 1 base and the J segment 3 bases; nucleotides outside the gene matches: 8. Per the germline V gene, CDR1 is LGHNA and CDR2 is YNFKEQ. This CDR3 region has 16 residues.

The CDR3 DNA follows: TGCAGCTCAAAATACGGGGTTAGCGCGTACAATGAGCAGTTCTTC. Its protein is CSSKYGVSAYNEQFF. This chain joins TRBV29-1 and TRBJ2-1; TRBD2 might be the D (5 bases). This CDR3 comprises 15 residues. Germline values: CDR1 SQVTM, CDR2 ANQGSEA. V lost 8 bases and J 4 bases, leaving 21 bases between the germline ends.

V is TRBV5-1 and J is TRBJ1-1; D may be TRBD1 (6 bases). Trimming pared 4 bases from V and 5 bases from J, leaving 15 bases between. The CDR3 runs to 14 residues. CDR1 SGHRS and CDR2 YFSETQ come from the germline V gene. The CDR3 sequence is CASSLAGAATEAFF. CDR3 DNA: TGCGCCAGCAGCCTGGCGGGGGCGGCAACTGAAGCTTTCTTT. Full variable domain (outside the CDR3, taken from reference TRBV5-1 and TRBJ1-1): KAGVTQTPRYLIKTRGQQVTLSCSPISGHRSVSWYQQTPGQGLQFLFEYFSETQRNKGNFPGRFSGRQFSNSRSEMNVSTLELGDSALYLCASSLAGAATEAFFGQGTRLTVV.

The chain combines TRBV7-9 with TRBJ2-1; weak D call: TRBD2 (5 bases). Trimming removed 5 bases at V and 10 bases at J, with 9 bases between. The V gene's germline CDR1 is SEHNR and CDR2 FQNEAQ (reference sequence). This CDR3 contains 11 residues. Written as DNA, the CDR3 is TGTGCCAGCAGCACTAGAGGGGAGCAGTTCTTC. Protein: CASSTRGEQFF.

J is TRBJ2-1 and V is TRBV27; 9 bases fit TRBD1. The CDR3 spans 14 residues. J gave up 7 bases and V 4 bases, and 5 bases lay outside the gene matches. Germline V CDR1 and CDR2: MNHEY, SMNVEV (reference sequence). CDR3 sequence reads: CASSSQQGANEQFF. CDR3 nucleotides: TGTGCCAGCAGTTCCCAACAGGGGGCTAATGAGCAGTTCTTC.

The chain has TRBV19 and TRBJ2-2, with 8 bases fitting TRBD1. This CDR3 contains 15 residues. CDR1 is LNHDA and CDR2 is SQIVND in the germline V gene (reference sequence). The V gene end was trimmed by 8 bases and the J gene end by 3 bases; junction bases not matched to a gene: 8. CDR3 sequence: CASQPATGDTGELFF. The CDR3 DNA follows: TGTGCCAGTCAACCCGCGACAGGGGACACCGGGGAGCTGTTTTTT.

The chain carries TRBV7-6 and TRBJ1-2; 9 positions agree with TRBD1. V lost 1 base to trimming and J lost 9 bases; unmatched junction nucleotides: 9. Germline V gene sequence: CDR1 SGHVS, CDR2 FNYEAQ. The CDR3 runs to 15 residues. CDR3 sequence: CASSLDPGQGGRYTF. The CDR3 DNA follows: TGTGCCAGCAGCTTAGACCCGGGACAGGGTGGCCGCTACACCTTC.

The chain employs TRBV29-1 and TRBJ1-6; D gene unclear. V lost 4 bases and J lost 18, with 13 bases in between. The CDR3 is made up of 10 amino acids. CDR1 is SQVTM, CDR2 ANQGSEA, per germline. The CDR3 bases are TGCAGCGTTGTGGGTTTTTTGGCCCACTTT. Amino acid sequence: CSVVGFLAHF.

J is TRBJ2-2 and V is TRBV7-2; D gene ambiguous. V shed 6 bases and J shed 4 bases, with 9 bases lying between them. The CDR3 sequence is 13 residues long. The germline V gene encodes CDR1 SGHTA and CDR2 FQGNSA. The CDR3 reads CASRGLGTGELFF. The CDR3 DNA follows: TGTGCCAGCAGGGGTCTCGGCACCGGGGAGCTGTTTTTT.